One and the same sample provided the 26 T cell receptor beta chains below, sequenced in a study of metastatic and nonmetastatic thyroid tumors. TCRdb reanalyzed the PCR reads via MiXCR. This table has about 7,900 clones, approximately 27% appearing once. Every patient underwent thyroid surgery untreated. The sample taken for sequencing was adjacent normal tissue. These receptors came from a female donor with papillary thyroid cancer or a benign thyroid nodule (not recorded which). Some clones in this sample may be carry-over from other donors' samples.

This clone has only a few counts. The genes are TRBV28 and TRBJ2-2; the match to TRBD1 covers 11 bases. In germline, CDR1 is MDHEN, CDR2 SYDVKM. With V trimmed by 7 bases and J by 7 bases, 11 bases remained unmatched. The CDR3 extends over 16 amino acids. CDR3 in amino acids: CASTTTGTGGDGELFF. The CDR3 DNA reads TGTGCCAGCACTACGACCGGGACAGGGGGGGACGGGGAGCTGTTTTTT. The whole variable domain, remainder taken from reference TRBV28 and TRBJ2-2, is DVKVTQSSRYLVKRTGEKVFLECVQDMDHENMFWYRQDPGLGLRLIYFSYDVKMKEKGDIPEGYSVSREKKERFSLILESASTNQTSMYLCASTTTGTGGDGELFFGEGSRLTVL.

This clone appeared a few times. V usage is TRBV27 and J usage is TRBJ2-7, with 11 bases identical to TRBD2. Trimming took 1 base from V and 4 from J; bases not matched to a gene: 12. Germline values: CDR1 MNHEY, CDR2 SMNVEV (reference sequence). The CDR3 runs 18 residues. CDR3 amino acids: CASSLYRGGTSGAYEQYF. As DNA, the CDR3 is TGTGCCAGCAGTTTATACCGGGGGGGGACTAGCGGCGCTTACGAGCAGTACTTC.

This chain joins TRBV3-1 and TRBJ1-2; no clear D. Deletions cut 0 bases from V and 3 bases from J, with 11 bases between. The germline CDR1 and CDR2 sequences are LGHDT and YNNKEL (reference sequence). The CDR3 covers 15 residues. The CDR3 DNA reads as TGTGCCAGCAGCCAAGATGGAGGCCTTGACTATGGCTACACCTTC. Translated: CASSQDGGLDYGYTF.

This clone is medium-sized by share. The V and J genes are TRBV20-1 and TRBJ2-7, with D unclear. V was cut by 1 base and J by 2 bases, with 3 bases left in between. The CDR3 consists of 11 residues. In germline, CDR1 is DFQATT, CDR2 SNEGSKA (reference sequence). CDR3 nucleotides: TGCAGTGCTAGAGGGCCCTACGAGCAGTACTTC. It translates to CSARGPYEQYF.

Many counts were recorded for this clone. The J gene is TRBJ1-5, the V gene TRBV4-1; D is possibly TRBD1 (5 bases). Germline V gives CDR1 MGHRA, CDR2 YSYEKL. The CDR3 is 15 amino acids. V dropped 1 base and J dropped 0 bases, with 7 bases sitting between them. CDR3 sequence (DNA): TGCGCCAGCAGCCAAGTTACAGGTAGCAATCAGCCCCAGCATTTT. It specifies CASSQVTGSNQPQHF.

The chain uses TRBV2 and TRBJ2-4; 9 nucleotides line up with TRBD2. Germline V lookup: CDR1 SNHLY, CDR2 FYNNEI. The CDR3 spans 11 residues. V was clipped by 4 bases and J by 12 bases; unmatched bases: 1. The chain's CDR3 is CASSGGGDQYF. CDR3 DNA sequence: TGTGCCAGCAGTGGCGGGGGGGATCAGTACTTC.

By frequency in the sample, this clone is medium-sized (0.01 to 0.1%). V and J are TRBV24-1 and TRBJ2-5; a weak D match, TRBD2 (6 bases). Trimming took 2 bases from V and 5 from J, leaving 11 bases between them. This CDR3 has 14 amino acids. Germline V gene lookup returns CDR1 KGHDR and CDR2 SFDVKD. The CDR3 bases are TGTGCCACCAGTGATTCCAGGAGGGCGGAGACCCAGTACTTC. It specifies CATSDSRRAETQYF.

The genes are TRBV20-1 and TRBJ2-7; unclear D gene. Germline-derived CDR1 and CDR2 are DFQATT and SNEGSKA (reference sequence). The CDR3 runs to 13 residues. V dropped 6 bases and J dropped 0 bases, with 12 bases sitting between them. The CDR3 is CSAGPVDSYEQYF. In nucleotides, the CDR3 is TGCAGTGCAGGCCCGGTGGACTCCTACGAGCAGTACTTC.

The chain employs TRBV6-1 and TRBJ2-1, with D possibly TRBD1 on 6 matching bases. Trimming took 4 bases from V and 2 from J, leaving 18 bases between them. The V gene's germline CDR1 is MNHNS and CDR2 SASEGT. The CDR3 has 17 amino acids. CDR3 DNA sequence: TGTGCCAGCAGTGGGCGTACCTGGACAGTGACCTACAATGAGCAGTTCTTC. Protein: CASSGRTWTVTYNEQFF.

DNA for the CDR3: TGCGCCAGCAGCTTAGCGGGAGTACCAGATACGCAGTATTTT. Its translation is CASSLAGVPDTQYF. The rearrangement uses TRBV5-1 and TRBJ2-3; 8 nucleotides match TRBD2. This CDR3 spans 14 amino acids. The germline gives CDR1 SGHRS, CDR2 YFSETQ. V shed 2 bases and J 4 bases; nucleotides not matched to a gene: 3.

This chain connects TRBV20-1 to TRBJ2-3; possibly TRBD2 for D (6 bases). Trimming took 3 bases from V and 0 from J, leaving 19 bases between them. The CDR3 consists of 17 residues. Germline loops: CDR1 DFQATT, CDR2 SNEGSKA (reference sequence). This chain's CDR3 is CSARSQSGLASTDTQYF. The CDR3 coding sequence is TGCAGTGCTAGGAGTCAGTCGGGACTGGCTAGCACAGATACGCAGTATTTT.

With respect to this clone: A much larger clonotype is one base distant, so this may be a read error. This CDR3 reads CASSQDRSGSSSSYNEHFF. CDR3 nucleotides: TGTGCCAGCAGCCAAGATCGTAGTGGGAGTTCGAGCTCCTACAATGAGCATTTCTTC. The chain is built from TRBV3-1 and TRBJ2-1; a weak D match, TRBD2 (5 bases). This CDR3 is built from 19 residues. Germline loops: CDR1 LGHDT, CDR2 YNNKEL (reference sequence).

This clone appeared a few times. The chain joins TRBV5-8 to TRBJ2-3, with D uncertain. V shed 4 bases and J shed 3 bases, with 12 bases lying between them. This CDR3 is 14 amino acids long. CDR1 is SGHTS and CDR2 is YDEGEE in the germline V gene. The CDR3 reads CASSRAVKTDTQYF. CDR3 nucleotide sequence: TGTGCCAGCAGCAGGGCGGTAAAGACAGATACGCAGTATTTT.

This clone came up many times. The rearrangement uses TRBV9 and TRBJ2-5; 7 nucleotides align to TRBD1. Germline values: CDR1 SGDLS, CDR2 YYNGEE. V shed 4 bases, J shed 1 base, and the junction held 1 base outside the gene matches. The CDR3 is 13 residues long. CDR3 in DNA: TGTGCCAGCAGCCGGGACAGCCAAGAGACCCAGTACTTC. Protein sequence: CASSRDSQETQYF.

This clone was detected ten times or more. The V and J genes are TRBV9 and TRBJ1-1; D is uncertain. The CDR3 is 13 amino acids. The V gene lost 1 base and the J gene lost 4 bases, with 8 bases spanning the gap. Germline-derived CDR1 and CDR2 are SGDLS and YYNGEE. CDR3 sequence: CASSVLGRTEAFF. The CDR3 DNA follows: TGTGCCAGCAGCGTATTAGGGCGCACTGAAGCTTTCTTT.

This clone was observed a handful of times. CDR3 sequence: CASSYGRYYGYTF. DNA of the CDR3: TGTGCCAGCAGTTACGGACGGTATTATGGCTACACCTTC. The J gene is TRBJ1-2, the V gene TRBV6-2 or TRBV6-3, with unresolved D. The germline CDR1 and CDR2 sequences are MNHEY and SVGEGT. Trimming took 2 bases from V and 5 from J, leaving 9 bases between them. The CDR3 has 13 amino acids.

The V and J genes are TRBV12-3 or TRBV12-4 and TRBJ2-7; 10 bases line up with TRBD2. V lost 6 bases and J lost 1; bases outside the gene matches: 6. This CDR3 spans 15 amino acids. The CDR3 sequence: CASRPSGRGSYEQYF. CDR3 nucleotides: TGTGCCAGCAGGCCAAGCGGGAGGGGGTCCTACGAGCAGTACTTC.

The rearrangement uses TRBV10-3 and TRBJ2-7; 14 bases are a match to TRBD2. J lost 7 bases, V lost 8 bases, and 7 bases had no gene match. This CDR3 spans 14 amino acids. In germline, CDR1 is ENHRY, CDR2 SYGVKD. The CDR3 sequence is CAIGGLAGEGEQYF. The CDR3 region has the DNA TGTGCCATCGGGGGACTAGCGGGGGAGGGAGAGCAGTACTTC.

The rearrangement links TRBV7-9 to TRBJ1-4, with TRBD1 matching 8 bases. The V segment lost 4 bases and the J segment 7 bases; nucleotides outside the gene matches: 8. Germline V gene sequence: CDR1 SEHNR, CDR2 FQNEAQ (reference sequence). The CDR3 is 15 residues long. CDR3 sequence (DNA): TGTGCCAGCAGCTCATCCGTGACAGGGGTTGAAAAACTGTTTTTT. This translates into CASSSSVTGVEKLFF.

J is TRBJ1-5 and V is TRBV9; 12 bases map to TRBD1. CDR3 length equals 16 residues. The junction had 7 bases not matched to a gene; V was cut back by 4 bases and J by 5 bases. Germline CDR1 and CDR2: SGDLS and YYNGEE. The CDR3 loop is CASSKGGQGADQPQHF. As DNA, the CDR3 is TGTGCCAGCAGCAAAGGGGGACAGGGGGCTGATCAGCCCCAGCATTTT.

This clone was counted once. The chain combines TRBV5-1 with TRBJ2-7; 8 nucleotides align to TRBD1. J gave up 5 bases and V 0 bases, and 7 bases lay outside the gene matches. This CDR3 region has 15 residues. Germline loops: CDR1 SGHRS, CDR2 YFSETQ. CDR3 DNA: TGCGCCAGCAGCTTGGCAGGGGGCCGGGAGAACGAGCAGTACTTC. Translated, it gives CASSLAGGRENEQYF.

The V and J genes are TRBV7-2 and TRBJ1-1; TRBD1 agrees at 7 bases. V was pared by 1 base and J by 7 bases, with 9 bases of the junction left unmatched. CDR3 size: 15 residues. CDR1 is SGHTA, CDR2 FQGNSA, per germline. CDR3 nucleotide sequence: TGTGCCAGCAGCTTAGAGAAGGGGGCGCAAGGTGAAGCTTTCTTT. As protein: CASSLEKGAQGEAFF.

The chain carries TRBV6-6 and TRBJ2-7, with D uncertain. Trimming took 6 bases from V and 1 from J, leaving 25 bases between them. CDR1 MNHNY and CDR2 SVGAGI come from the germline V gene (reference sequence). The CDR3 has 18 residues. CDR3 protein: CASRIVGFGASPSYEQYF. The CDR3 coding sequence is TGTGCCAGCAGAATCGTTGGGTTCGGCGCATCACCTTCCTACGAGCAGTACTTC.

In this sample, this clone is medium-sized. The rearrangement joins TRBV5-1 to TRBJ1-2; maybe TRBD1 (5 bases). CDR1 is SGHRS, CDR2 YFSETQ, per germline. The CDR3 consists of 15 residues. V lost 4 bases and J lost 6, with 19 bases in between. CDR3 region: CASSPRGVGVDGYTF. CDR3 nucleotides: TGCGCCAGCAGCCCCCGGGGGGTAGGGGTCGATGGCTACACCTTC. Looking up the rest from reference TRBV5-1 and TRBJ1-2 gives the full variable domain: KAGVTQTPRYLIKTRGQQVTLSCSPISGHRSVSWYQQTPGQGLQFLFEYFSETQRNKGNFPGRFSGRQFSNSRSEMNVSTLELGDSALYLCASSPRGVGVDGYTFGSGTRLTVV.

This clone was observed a few times. This chain uses TRBV11-2 with TRBJ2-2, with D perhaps TRBD2 (5 bases). V lost 1 base to trimming and J lost 7 bases, with 16 bases between them. The CDR3 has 16 amino acids. Germline lookup yields CDR1 SGHAT and CDR2 FQNNGV. CDR3 bases: TGTGCCAGCAGCTTAGGAGGGAACGGAATAAACGGGGAGCTGTTTTTT. Amino acid sequence: CASSLGGNGINGELFF.

The chain's CDR3 is CASSFYRGNEQYF. The DNA of the CDR3 is TGTGCCAGCAGTTTTTATCGTGGGAATGAGCAGTACTTC. J is TRBJ2-7 and V is TRBV6-1, with D hard to call. The CDR3 totals 13 residues. V lost 5 bases to trimming and J lost 7 bases, with 15 bases between them. Looked up from germline, CDR1 is MNHNS and CDR2 is SASEGT.